Listed here is a single T cell receptor beta chain. Measured with immunoSEQ multiplex PCR; TCRdb has only the in-frame clones, and not every one. Of hundreds of thousands of clones listed, 80% to 90% are singletons. The data are from a study of blood T cell repertoires in COVID-19. About the study: Nucleic acid was either cDNA or gDNA, and it came from T cells, B-cell-depleted T cells, or PBMCs.

Trimming removed 2 bases at V and 3 bases at J, with 13 bases between. The germline V gene encodes CDR1 MNHEY and CDR2 SVGEGT. This CDR3 region has 16 residues. The sequence derives from a woman aged 55-69 years who had recovered from COVID-19. Sample: PBMCs or T cells enriched from blood (not recorded which). The chain is built from TRBV6-2 or TRBV6-3 and TRBJ1-4; TRBD1 might be the D (5 bases). The CDR3 DNA reads TGTGCCAGCAGTTACGGTCGGGGGGGACCTAATGAAAAACTGTTTTTT. The encoded protein is CASSYGRGGPNEKLFF.